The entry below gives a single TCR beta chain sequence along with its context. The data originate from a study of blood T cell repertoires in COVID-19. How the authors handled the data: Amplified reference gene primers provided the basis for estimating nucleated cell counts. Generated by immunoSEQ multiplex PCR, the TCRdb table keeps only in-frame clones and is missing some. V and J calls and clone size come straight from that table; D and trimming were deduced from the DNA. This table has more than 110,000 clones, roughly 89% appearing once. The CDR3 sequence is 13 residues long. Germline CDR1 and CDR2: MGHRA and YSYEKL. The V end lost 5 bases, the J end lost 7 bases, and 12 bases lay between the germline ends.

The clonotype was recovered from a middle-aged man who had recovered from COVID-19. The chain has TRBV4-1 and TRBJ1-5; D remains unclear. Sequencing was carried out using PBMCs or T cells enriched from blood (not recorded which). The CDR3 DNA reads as TGCGCCAGCAGCTATGGCCCGAGGCAGCCCCAGCATTTT. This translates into CASSYGPRQPQHF.